This TCR beta chain was profiled in a study of blood T cell repertoires in COVID-19. TCRdb's table, derived via immunoSEQ multiplex PCR, lists solely in-frame clones and lacks some. The repertoire holds 380,000 or so clones, with around 87% as singletons. The germline gives CDR1 ENHRY, CDR2 SYGVKD. Deletions cut 6 bases from V and 4 bases from J, with 6 bases between. This CDR3 is 11 amino acids long. Clinical histories supplied by participants themselves formed the basis of cohort assignment. The V call is TRBV10-3, the J call TRBJ1-1; D might be TRBD1 (5 bases). This sequence originates from a man aged 25-40 years who had recovered from COVID-19. Material: PBMCs or T cells enriched from blood (not recorded which). The CDR3 region is CAISGGTEAFF. In DNA, the CDR3 is TGTGCCATCAGCGGGGGCACTGAAGCTTTCTTT.